This entry is about one T cell receptor beta chain. This entry comes from a study of T cell changes during pregnancy in multiple sclerosis. Using immunoSEQ multiplex PCR, the repertoire was profiled, and TCRdb retains in-frame clones only, with some absent. The table records 81,000 or so clones, about 91% of them present only once. This CDR3 has 15 amino acids. Germline assignment: CDR1 PRHDT and CDR2 FYEKMQ (reference sequence). After removal of 5 bases from V and 0 bases from J, the junction contained 2 bases not matched to a gene. The sequence was collected from a female donor in good health, serving as a control in a pregnancy study. Some clones in this sample may be carry-over from other donors' samples. This chain joins TRBV13 and TRBJ2-2; 8 nucleotides agree with TRBD2. This material consisted of PBMCs, taken in the first trimester of pregnancy. The CDR3 nucleotides are TGTGCCAGCAGCCCGGGACTAGCGAACACCGGGGAGCTGTTTTTT. This codes for CASSPGLANTGELFF.